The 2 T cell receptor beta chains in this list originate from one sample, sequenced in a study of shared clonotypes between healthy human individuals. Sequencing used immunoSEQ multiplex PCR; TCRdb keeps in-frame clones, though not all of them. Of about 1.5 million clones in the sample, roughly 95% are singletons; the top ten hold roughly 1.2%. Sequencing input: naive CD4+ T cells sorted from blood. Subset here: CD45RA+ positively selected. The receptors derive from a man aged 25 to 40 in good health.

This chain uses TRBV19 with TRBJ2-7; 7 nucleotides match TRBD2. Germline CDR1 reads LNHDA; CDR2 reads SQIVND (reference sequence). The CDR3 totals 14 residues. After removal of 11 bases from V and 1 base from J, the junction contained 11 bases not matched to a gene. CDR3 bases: TGTGCCTCTGGTCGGGGGAGGGGATCCTACGAGCAGTACTTC. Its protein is CASGRGRGSYEQYF.

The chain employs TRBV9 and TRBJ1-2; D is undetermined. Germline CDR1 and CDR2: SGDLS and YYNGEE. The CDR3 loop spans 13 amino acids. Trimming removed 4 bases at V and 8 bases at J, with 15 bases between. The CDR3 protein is CASSLTAGNGYTF. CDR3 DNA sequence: TGTGCCAGCAGCCTCACGGCGGGGAACGGCTACACCTTC. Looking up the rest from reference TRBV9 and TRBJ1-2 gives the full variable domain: DSGVTQTPKHLITATGQRVTLRCSPRSGDLSVYWYQQSLDQGLQFLIQYYNGEERAKGNILERFSAQQFPDLHSELNLSSLELGDSALYFCASSLTAGNGYTFGSGTRLTVV.